This TCR beta chain comes out of a study of control samples from healthy donors and cancer patients. TCRdb's copy holds only in-frame clones and misses some; the assay was immunoSEQ multiplex PCR. This repertoire shows 130,000 or so clones, 91% found once; its top ten account for about 7.6%. CDR3 length: 12 residues. V lost 2 bases and J lost 5, with 6 bases in between. Per the germline V gene, CDR1 is ENHRY and CDR2 is SYGVKD. Sequencing used blood. V usage is TRBV10-3 and J usage is TRBJ2-5, with a possible D match to TRBD1 (5 bases). This clonotype was obtained from a man younger than 35 in good health. The DNA of the CDR3 is TGTGCCATCAGTGAGGGGGCCGAGACCCAGTACTTC. Encoded protein: CAISEGAETQYF.